What follows are 14 T cell receptor beta chains derived from one specimen sequenced in a study of control samples from healthy donors and cancer patients. Profiled with immunoSEQ multiplex PCR; TCRdb holds only in-frame clones, not every one. This sample carries approximately 170,000 clones, 90% to 95% of them seen once, and the ten largest clones take 4.1%. Source material: blood. The receptors derive from a woman aged 60-70 years in good health.

Concerning this clone: Distinct nucleotide sequences in the sample also encode this CDR3. V gene TRBV12-5 combines with J gene TRBJ2-1; the match to TRBD2 covers 14 bases. Germline V gene lookup returns CDR1 LGHNT and CDR2 FRNRAP. The CDR3 has 20 residues. Trimming cost V 0 bases and J 8 bases; bases outside gene matches: 15. In DNA form, the CDR3 reads TGTGCTAGTGGTTTGGTCCGAGTCCTCGGACTAGCGGGGGGCTCTGATGAGCAGTTCTTC. This codes for CASGLVRVLGLAGGSDEQFF.

This chain joins TRBV6-5 and TRBJ1-5; the D gene is possibly TRBD1 (5 bases). Germline lookup yields CDR1 MNHEY and CDR2 SVGAGI. V lost 5 bases to trimming and J lost 7 bases, with 12 bases between them. This CDR3 contains 13 residues. In DNA, the CDR3 is TGTGCCAGCAGTCCCCGGGACCGCCAGCCCCAGCATTTT. Protein product: CASSPRDRQPQHF.

V and J are TRBV3-1 (or the pseudogene TRBV3-2) and TRBJ1-1; D not certain. V gave up 4 bases and J gave up 11 bases, with 17 bases separating them. This CDR3 is built from 13 residues. CDR1 LGHDT and CDR2 YNNKEL come from the germline V gene (reference sequence). The CDR3 loop reads CASSLVSIGAAFF. The CDR3, as DNA: TGTGCCAGCAGCCTAGTAAGTATTGGCGCGGCTTTCTTT.

This clone appeared a single time. The J gene is TRBJ2-1, the V gene TRBV6-2 or TRBV6-3; 9 bases are shared with TRBD2. V lost 7 bases to trimming and J lost 13 bases; unmatched junction nucleotides: 8. Germline values: CDR1 MNHEY, CDR2 SVGEGT. The CDR3 totals 12 residues. The CDR3 DNA reads as TGTGCCAGCACCCCCCTAGCGGGGAACCAGTTCTTC. Translated: CASTPLAGNQFF.

The rearrangement links TRBV12-5 to TRBJ1-2; 7 bases are shared with TRBD1. This CDR3 contains 14 residues. CDR1 and CDR2 from the germline V gene are LGHNT and FRNRAP. Trimming at V came to 7 bases and at J to 8 bases, leaving 13 bases not matched to a gene. CDR3 in amino acids: CASAVETGAAGYTF. The CDR3 DNA reads TGTGCTAGTGCCGTTGAAACAGGGGCGGCCGGCTACACCTTC.

In regard to this clone: Other DNA sequences from this sample encode an identical CDR3 as well. The V call is TRBV18, the J call TRBJ2-7; the match to TRBD1 covers 10 bases. Unmatched junction bases numbered 2, after V lost 3 bases and J lost 3 bases. The germline gives CDR1 KGHSH, CDR2 LQKENI. CDR3 size: 14 residues. CDR3 in amino acids: CASSPRDRGYEQYF. The CDR3 DNA reads TGTGCCAGCTCACCCCGGGACAGGGGCTACGAGCAGTACTTC.

In its sample, this clone was seen once. The genes are TRBV7-9 and TRBJ1-1; D perhaps matches TRBD1 (5 bases). Germline-derived CDR1 and CDR2 are SEHNR and FQNEAQ (reference sequence). CDR3 length: 12 residues. The V gene lost 5 bases and the J gene lost 14 bases, with 18 bases spanning the gap. CDR3 in DNA: TGTGCCAGCAGCCTAGAGGACAAATCGGAATTCTTT. Translation: CASSLEDKSEFF.

The rearrangement joins TRBV5-6 to TRBJ2-5; a weak D match, TRBD2 (5 bases). Germline V gene data show CDR1 as SGHDT and CDR2 as YYEEEE. CDR3 length: 15 residues. V was cut by 0 bases and J by 4 bases, with 13 bases left in between. The CDR3 DNA reads TGTGCCAGCAGCTTGGAGGCCACTAGGCGAGAGACCCAGTACTTC. This codes for CASSLEATRRETQYF.

V and J are TRBV9 and TRBJ1-1; D remains ambiguous. Trimming removed 2 bases at V and 1 base at J, with 9 bases between. The length of the CDR3 is 14 residues. Germline V gene lookup returns CDR1 SGDLS and CDR2 YYNGEE. This CDR3 is CASSVLTGNTEAFF. In DNA, the CDR3 is TGTGCCAGCAGCGTTCTGACCGGGAACACTGAAGCTTTCTTT.

The chain uses TRBV19 and TRBJ1-6; 12 bases align to TRBD1. The CDR3 covers 17 residues. V was pared by 4 bases and J by 13 bases, with 14 bases of the junction left unmatched. Germline CDR1 is LNHDA and CDR2 is SQIVND (reference sequence). The CDR3 region is CASSTPPGQGALSPLHF. The DNA of the CDR3 is TGTGCCAGTAGTACTCCTCCGGGACAGGGGGCCCTATCGCCCCTCCACTTT.

J is TRBJ2-7 and V is TRBV19; no reliable D call. There are 14 residues in the CDR3. CDR1 is LNHDA, CDR2 SQIVND, per germline (reference sequence). The ends were cut back, 6 bases at V and 3 bases at J, with 15 bases in the middle. DNA for the CDR3: TGTGCCAGTAGCCCATTTTCACAAATCTACGAGCAGTACTTC. This encodes CASSPFSQIYEQYF.

CDR3 DNA: TGTGCAAGTCGCTTGGGCGGGGGGGCCTTGCCCTCCTACAATGAGCAGTTCTTC. Protein product: CASRLGGGALPSYNEQFF. The chain carries TRBV12-2 and TRBJ2-1; TRBD2, the table's D call, lacks a check against the DNA. TRBV12-2 is a pseudogene segment. This CDR3 has 18 amino acids.

This chain joins TRBV6-5 and TRBJ1-4, with 7 positions matching TRBD1. Trimming took 4 bases from V and 7 from J; bases not matched to a gene: 9. CDR3 length: 15 residues. Germline CDR1 reads MNHEY; CDR2 reads SVGAGI. The chain's CDR3 is CASSFNRDRREKLFF. In nucleotides, the CDR3 is TGTGCCAGCAGTTTCAACCGGGACAGACGTGAAAAACTGTTTTTT.

J is TRBJ1-3 and V is TRBV7-6; D is possibly TRBD1 (5 bases). Germline assignment: CDR1 SGHVS and CDR2 FNYEAQ. This CDR3 region has 16 residues. V lost 1 base and J lost 4, with 14 bases in between. The CDR3: CASSLGGSGSGNTIYF. DNA for the CDR3: TGTGCCAGCAGCTTAGGCGGGTCAGGGTCCGGAAACACCATATATTTT.